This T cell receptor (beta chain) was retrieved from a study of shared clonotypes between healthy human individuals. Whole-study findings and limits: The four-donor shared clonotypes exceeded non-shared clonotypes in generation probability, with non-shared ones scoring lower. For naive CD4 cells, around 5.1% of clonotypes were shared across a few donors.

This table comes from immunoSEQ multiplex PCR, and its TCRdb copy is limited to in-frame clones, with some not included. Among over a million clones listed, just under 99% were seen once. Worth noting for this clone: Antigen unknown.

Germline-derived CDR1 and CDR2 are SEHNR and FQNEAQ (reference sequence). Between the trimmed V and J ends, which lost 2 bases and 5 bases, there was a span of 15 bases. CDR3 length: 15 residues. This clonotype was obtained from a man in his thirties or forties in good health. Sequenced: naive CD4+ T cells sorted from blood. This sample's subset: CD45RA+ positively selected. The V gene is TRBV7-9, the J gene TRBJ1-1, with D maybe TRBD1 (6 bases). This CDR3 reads CASSLTGLVDTEAFF. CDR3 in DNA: TGTGCCAGCAGCTTAACAGGGTTGGTCGATACTGAAGCTTTCTTT.